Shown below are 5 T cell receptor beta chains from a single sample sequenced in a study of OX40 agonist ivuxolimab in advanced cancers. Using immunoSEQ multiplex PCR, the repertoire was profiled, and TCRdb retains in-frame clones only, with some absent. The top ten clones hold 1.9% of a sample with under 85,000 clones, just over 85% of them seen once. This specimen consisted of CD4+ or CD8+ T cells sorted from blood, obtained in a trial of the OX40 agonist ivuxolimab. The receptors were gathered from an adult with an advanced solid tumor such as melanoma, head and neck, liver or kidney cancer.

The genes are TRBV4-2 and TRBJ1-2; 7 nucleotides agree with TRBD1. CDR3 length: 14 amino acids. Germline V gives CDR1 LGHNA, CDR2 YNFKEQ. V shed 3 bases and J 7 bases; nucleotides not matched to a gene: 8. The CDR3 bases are TGTGCCAGCAGCCACGGACAGGATTTAGGTGGCTACACCTTC. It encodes CASSHGQDLGGYTF.

CDR3 coding DNA: TGTGCCAGCAAAACGGGTGGTGGGGGTAACACTGAAGCTTTCTTT. This translates into CASKTGGGGNTEAFF. J is TRBJ1-1 and V is TRBV6-5, with TRBD1 as a possible D gene (5 bases). Looked up from germline, CDR1 is MNHEY and CDR2 is SVGAGI. This CDR3 region has 15 residues. The V and J ends lost 7 bases and 2 bases respectively, with 17 bases between them.

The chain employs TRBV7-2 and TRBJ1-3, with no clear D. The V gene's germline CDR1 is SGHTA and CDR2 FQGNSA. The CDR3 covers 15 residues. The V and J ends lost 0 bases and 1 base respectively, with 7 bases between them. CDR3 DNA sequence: TGTGCCAGCAGCTTAGCCACAGCATCTGGAAACACCATATATTTT. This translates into CASSLATASGNTIYF.

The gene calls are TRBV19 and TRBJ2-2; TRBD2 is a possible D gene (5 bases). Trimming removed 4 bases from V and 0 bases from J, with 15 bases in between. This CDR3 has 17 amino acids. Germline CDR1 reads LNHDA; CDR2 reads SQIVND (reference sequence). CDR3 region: CASSRIPGIANTGELFF. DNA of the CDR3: TGTGCCAGTAGTAGGATTCCGGGGATTGCGAACACCGGGGAGCTGTTTTTT.

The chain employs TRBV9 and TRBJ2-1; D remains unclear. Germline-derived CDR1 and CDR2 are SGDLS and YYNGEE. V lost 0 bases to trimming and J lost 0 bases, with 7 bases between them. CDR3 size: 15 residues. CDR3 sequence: CASSVEDFSYNEQFF. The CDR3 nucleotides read TGTGCCAGCAGCGTAGAGGATTTCTCCTACAATGAGCAGTTCTTC.